These 18 T cell receptor beta chains were all obtained from the same sample, sequenced in a study of response to subunit inactivated influenza vaccine. One entry per CDR3 protein, called by TCRdb with MiXCR from the RT-PCR reads. Seen here are about 540,000 distinct CDR3 sequences, under 30% observed once, and the top ten hold approximately 3%. This same sample was also part of a study on T cells expressing NK-cell markers. That source reports: TCR beta cDNA was generated via 5'RACE template switching incorporating UMIs.

The specimen comprised CD4+ T cells sorted from PBMCs, sampled 11 to 12 days after vaccination. The source of these receptors is a man aged 45-65 years who received an inactivated influenza vaccine.

The chain is built from TRBV9 and TRBJ2-3; D remains ambiguous. The CDR3 covers 15 residues. The ends were cut back, 0 bases at V and 1 base at J, with 9 bases in the middle. CDR1 SGDLS and CDR2 YYNGEE come from the germline V gene. The DNA of the CDR3 is TGTGCCAGCAGCGTAGCGGCCTGGGGCACAGATACGCAGTATTTT. This codes for CASSVAAWGTDTQYF.

In its sample, this clonotype was seen a few times. CDR3 sequence reads: CASSLQYGSETQYF. The CDR3 DNA reads as TGTGCCAGCAGTCTTCAGTATGGATCAGAGACCCAGTACTTC. This chain uses TRBV28 with TRBJ2-5, with D hard to call. The CDR3 is 14 amino acids. V lost 5 bases and J lost 4, with 14 bases in between. Germline V CDR1 and CDR2: MDHEN, SYDVKM.

This clonotype was seen ten or more times. The V call is TRBV5-1, the J call TRBJ2-1; 9 nucleotides match TRBD1. Trimming at V came to 2 bases and at J to 7 bases, leaving 4 bases not matched to a gene. The CDR3 has 14 amino acids. CDR1 SGHRS and CDR2 YFSETQ come from the germline V gene. CDR3 DNA: TGCGCCAGCAGCTTCGGGACAGGGTTGAATGAGCAGTTCTTC. This gives the protein CASSFGTGLNEQFF.

This clonotype was detected ten times or more. V and J are TRBV21-1 and TRBJ2-1; TRBD2, the D gene given by the table, was not confirmed from the DNA. TRBV21-1 is a pseudogene segment. The CDR3 loop spans 17 amino acids. CDR3 amino acids: CASSYRTSGALNNEQFF. CDR3 nucleotide sequence: TGTGCCAGCAGCTATAGGACTAGCGGGGCCTTAAACAATGAGCAGTTCTTC.

The rearrangement uses TRBV7-6 and TRBJ1-2, with 8 nucleotides matching TRBD1. This CDR3 spans 15 amino acids. The germline V gene encodes CDR1 SGHVS and CDR2 FNYEAQ. After removal of 0 bases from V and 7 bases from J, the junction contained 7 bases not matched to a gene. The CDR3 bases are TGTGCCAGCAGCTTAGCCAGTGACAGGGGAGGTGGCTACACCTTC. Protein: CASSLASDRGGGYTF. Complete variable domain (other parts from reference TRBV7-6 and TRBJ1-2): GAGVSQSPRYKVTKRGQDVALRCDPISGHVSLYWYRQALGQGPEFLTYFNYEAQQDKSGLPNDRFSAERPEGSISTLTIQRTEQRDSAMYRCASSLASDRGGGYTFGSGTRLTVV.

This clonotype was seen more than once but under ten times. The chain employs TRBV10-3 and TRBJ2-7, with D maybe TRBD2 (7 bases). V dropped 11 bases and J dropped 7 bases, with 27 bases sitting between them. Germline CDR1 is ENHRY and CDR2 is SYGVKD. The CDR3 is 15 residues long. The CDR3 spells CAVYGGSGRGGEQYF. In nucleotides, the CDR3 is TGTGCCGTCTACGGGGGGTCGGGACGAGGGGGAGAGCAGTACTTC.

The chain couples TRBV29-1 to TRBJ2-1; TRBD2 matches 9 bases. The CDR3 covers 13 residues. V dropped 1 base and J dropped 13; count of bases not matched to a gene: 8. The V gene's germline CDR1 is SQVTM and CDR2 ANQGSEA. The CDR3 reads CSVEGPSGATQFF. For the CDR3, the DNA is TGCAGCGTTGAAGGCCCTAGCGGGGCCACTCAGTTCTTC.

The rearrangement uses TRBV7-9 and TRBJ2-5, with 8 bases that match TRBD2. The CDR3 extends over 16 amino acids. Germline-derived CDR1 and CDR2 are SEHNR and FQNEAQ (reference sequence). V trimming: 2 bases; J trimming: 5 bases; junction bases outside the gene matches: 10. This chain's CDR3 is CASSLLRTSRGETQYF. The CDR3 DNA reads as TGTGCCAGCAGCTTACTACGGACTAGCAGGGGCGAGACCCAGTACTTC.

A note on this clonotype: The junction differs from germline at one of its ends, possibly a read error. The chain couples TRBV4-2 to TRBJ2-7, with 8 nucleotides matching TRBD2. Germline V lookup: CDR1 LGHNA, CDR2 YNFKEQ. This CDR3 is 12 amino acids long. CDR3 nucleotides: TGTGCCAGCAGCCAAGATCCTGGGACTAGTTTCTTC. Its protein product is CASSQDPGTSFF.

There are a few counts of this clonotype. V gene TRBV20-1 combines with J gene TRBJ2-3; TRBD2 agrees at 9 bases. This CDR3 spans 18 amino acids. Germline V gene lookup returns CDR1 DFQATT and CDR2 SNEGSKA (reference sequence). Germline trimming cut 5 bases from V and 3 bases from J; bases unmatched to any gene: 18. The CDR3: CSAWRGLREGRWTDTQYF. The DNA of the CDR3 is TGCAGTGCTTGGAGGGGGTTGCGGGAGGGCCGTTGGACAGATACGCAGTATTTT.

CDR3 region: CSVEVGYGYTF. For the CDR3, the DNA is TGCAGCGTTGAAGTAGGCTATGGCTACACCTTC. The V gene is TRBV29-1, the J gene TRBJ1-2; no reliable D call. V was shortened by 1 base and J by 4 bases, with 4 bases between the two germline ends. The CDR3 runs to 11 residues. Germline V gives CDR1 SQVTM, CDR2 ANQGSEA.

The table lists this clonotype with a few counts. The V call is TRBV12-3 or TRBV12-4, the J call TRBJ1-5; TRBD1 matches 8 bases. This CDR3 contains 16 residues. Trimming removed 5 bases from V and 5 bases from J; junction bases left unmatched: 11. The chain's CDR3 is CASSPGTGELDQPQHF. CDR3 DNA sequence: TGTGCCAGCAGTCCCGGGACAGGCGAACTTGATCAGCCCCAGCATTTT.

The chain recombines TRBV4-1 with TRBJ2-1; 12 bases line up with TRBD2. CDR3 length equals 17 residues. In germline, CDR1 is MGHRA, CDR2 YSYEKL. V dropped 6 bases and J dropped 9; count of bases not matched to a gene: 15. The CDR3 reads CASRNEASGGGSGEQFF. The DNA for the CDR3 is TGCGCCAGCAGGAACGAGGCTAGCGGGGGGGGATCTGGTGAGCAGTTCTTC.

The table lists this clonotype with many counts. The rearrangement joins TRBV12-3 or TRBV12-4 to TRBJ1-4; possible D gene TRBD1, 5 bases. V dropped 5 bases and J dropped 3 bases, with 13 bases sitting between them. CDR3 length: 15 amino acids. The CDR3 sequence: CASSKGKGSNEKLFF. CDR3 DNA: TGTGCCAGCAGTAAGGGGAAGGGGTCTAATGAAAAACTGTTTTTT.

The chain carries TRBV20-1 and TRBJ2-7; D possibly corresponds to TRBD2 (5 bases). Per germline, CDR1 DFQATT and CDR2 SNEGSKA (reference sequence). Trimming took off 2 bases at V and 2 bases at J, with 7 bases between the two ends. CDR3 length: 12 amino acids. The CDR3 sequence: CSARTRTYEQYF. CDR3 nucleotides: TGCAGTGCTAGAACTAGGACCTACGAGCAGTACTTC.

This clonotype was counted only a few times. Here the CDR3 reads CASSQRTGTTGNTIYF. The CDR3 DNA follows: TGTGCCAGCAGCCAGAGGACAGGAACCACTGGAAACACCATATATTTT. The chain couples TRBV7-2 to TRBJ1-3; 7 nucleotides agree with TRBD1. Trimming cost V 5 bases and J 2 bases; bases outside gene matches: 9. The CDR3 covers 16 residues. Germline V gene sequence: CDR1 SGHTA, CDR2 FQGNSA.

The chain recombines TRBV20-1 with TRBJ1-2; maybe TRBD1 (6 bases). Germline CDR1 reads DFQATT; CDR2 reads SNEGSKA (reference sequence). The CDR3 is made up of 14 amino acids. Trimming removed 5 bases from V and 3 bases from J, with 16 bases in between. CDR3 loop: CSAGAGTPDYGYTF. As DNA, the CDR3 is TGCAGTGCTGGAGCCGGGACACCTGACTATGGCTACACCTTC.

This chain links TRBV5-5 with TRBJ1-4; the D is unclear. The germline V gene has CDR1 SGHKS and CDR2 YYEKEE (reference sequence). Trimming pared 4 bases from V and 0 bases from J, leaving 10 bases between. The length of the CDR3 is 15 residues. In DNA, the CDR3 is TGTGCCAGCAGCGCGGACGTCTCAACTAATGAAAAACTGTTTTTT. This translates into CASSADVSTNEKLFF.